Below are 8 T cell receptor beta chains sequenced from a single sample in a study of PD-1 blockade in classical Hodgkin lymphoma. The data were produced by immunoSEQ multiplex PCR, yet TCRdb's version contains in-frame clones alone and is incomplete. The table includes some 4,000 clones, 70% to 75% detected once. Relapses following autologous stem cell transplantation were seen in all patients, with brentuximab vedotin exposure varying. This sample comprised peripheral blood mononuclear cells (PBMCs), obtained at baseline. Receptor source: a human donor with classical Hodgkin lymphoma.

The rearrangement joins TRBV9 to TRBJ2-3, with D hard to call. CDR1 and CDR2 from the germline V gene are SGDLS and YYNGEE. V lost 0 bases, J lost 2 bases, and 7 bases lay in between. The CDR3 extends over 14 amino acids. The CDR3 sequence: CASSVDVPTDTQYF. DNA for the CDR3: TGTGCCAGCAGCGTAGACGTCCCCACAGATACGCAGTATTTT.

This rearrangement joins TRBV29-1 to TRBJ1-2; no reliable D call. The CDR3 has 14 amino acids. The V gene's germline CDR1 is SQVTM and CDR2 ANQGSEA. With 0 bases removed from V and 5 bases from J, the gap between germline ends came to 13 bases. CDR3 sequence: CSVEDRGVGYGYTF. CDR3 nucleotides: TGCAGCGTTGAAGATCGCGGGGTTGGGTATGGCTACACCTTC. The full variable domain, rest sourced from reference TRBV29-1 and TRBJ1-2, is SAVISQKPSRDICQRGTSLTIQCQVDSQVTMMFWYRQQPGQSLTLIATANQGSEATYESGFVIDKFPISRPNLTFSTLTVSNMSPEDSSIYLCSVEDRGVGYGYTFGSGTRLTVV.

The chain recombines TRBV6-5 with TRBJ2-7, with a weak D call TRBD2 (6 bases). Between the trimmed V and J ends, which lost 7 bases and 2 bases, there was a span of 12 bases. There are 13 residues in the CDR3. Germline CDR1 reads MNHEY; CDR2 reads SVGAGI. The CDR3: CASTLGGTYEQYF. The CDR3 DNA reads as TGTGCCAGCACCCTCGGAGGGACCTACGAGCAGTACTTC.

The chain combines TRBV18 with TRBJ1-2; D is possibly TRBD1 (6 bases). Germline values: CDR1 KGHSH, CDR2 LQKENI. The CDR3 has 17 residues. Deletions cut 3 bases from V and 0 bases from J, with 17 bases between. CDR3 coding DNA: TGTGCCAGCTCACCTACGACAGGAATGAAGCCTAACTATGGCTACACCTTC. Translated: CASSPTTGMKPNYGYTF.

The chain uses TRBV4-3 and TRBJ2-7, with a possible D match to TRBD1 (6 bases). Germline values: CDR1 LGHNA, CDR2 YSLEER. The germline V and J ends were trimmed by 0 bases and 1 base, with 13 bases remaining between them. The CDR3 has 16 amino acids. CDR3 DNA: TGCGCCAGCAGCCAAGATCTGGCAGGGGTATCCTACGAGCAGTACTTC. This gives the protein CASSQDLAGVSYEQYF.

CDR3 DNA: TGTGCCAGCAGTCATCCAAAAAGTCGGGCCAACGTCCTGACTTTC. It codes for CASSHPKSRANVLTF. This sequence joins TRBV6-5 and TRBJ2-6; D is undetermined. V was cut by 5 bases and J by 5 bases, with 13 bases left in between. Germline assignment: CDR1 MNHEY and CDR2 SVGAGI. This CDR3 spans 15 amino acids.

The V call is TRBV28, the J call TRBJ2-7; 9 positions match TRBD1. The CDR3 runs 18 residues. V was pared by 3 bases and J by 3 bases, with 15 bases of the junction left unmatched. Germline V gene sequence: CDR1 MDHEN, CDR2 SYDVKM. CDR3 nucleotides: TGTGCCAGCAGTTTGGTTAGGGGCGCTGGACAGGGGAACTACGAGCAGTACTTC. The encoded protein is CASSLVRGAGQGNYEQYF.

This clone was detected a few times. This rearrangement joins TRBV15 to TRBJ2-5; tentatively, D is TRBD1 or TRBD2 (5 bases each). Germline lookup yields CDR1 LNHNV and CDR2 YYDKDF (reference sequence). The CDR3 extends over 15 amino acids. V dropped 0 bases and J dropped 5 bases, with 13 bases sitting between them. The CDR3 DNA reads TGTGCCACCAGCAGAGATCTTGGGGGAGCGGAGACCCAGTACTTC. It translates to CATSRDLGGAETQYF.